This T cell receptor beta chain appears in the sequencing data of a study of lymphopenia after photon versus proton radiotherapy. Study observations and caveats: Post-nadir diversity loss with photons came from oligoclonal expansion, particularly CD8+ Temra cells. Under photons, naive T cells and diversity fell while effector/memory populations rose.

Only in-frame clones appear in the TCRdb table, and some are missing; sequencing was by immunoSEQ multiplex PCR. The table has around 20,000 clones, around 90% seen once. Of note for this clone: The antigen remains undetermined.

Here the sequenced sample was peripheral blood, taken from a patient treated with photon-based radiotherapy. The receptor was derived from a woman aged 40 to 50 with cholangiocarcinoma.

This chain's CDR3 is CASSPLAGDPYNEQFF. CDR3 DNA: TGTGCCAGCAGTCCTCTAGCGGGAGACCCCTACAATGAGCAGTTCTTC. This chain uses TRBV27 with TRBJ2-1, with TRBD2 matching over 10 bases. Looked up from germline, CDR1 is MNHEY and CDR2 is SMNVEV (reference sequence). V shed 5 bases, J shed 2 bases, and the junction held 6 bases outside the gene matches. The CDR3 totals 16 residues.